One sample yielded the 19 T cell receptor beta chains listed below, sequenced in a study of T-cell memory formation after mild COVID-19. One entry per CDR3 protein, called by TCRdb with MiXCR from the 5' RACE reads. This table holds some 130,000 distinct CDR3 sequences, 15% to 20% found once. Sequencing was performed on PBMCs or a T cell subset sorted from them (not recorded which). The source of these receptors is a man aged 18 to 35 who had mild COVID-19 (a few samples of this study predate the infection). Cell type and time point are not known.

V usage is TRBV7-2 and J usage is TRBJ2-1, with TRBD2 matching over 12 bases. Trimming at V came to 5 bases and at J to 7 bases, leaving 12 bases not matched to a gene. This CDR3 comprises 17 residues. CDR1 and CDR2 from the germline V gene are SGHTA and FQGNSA. CDR3 coding DNA: TGTGCCAGCAGCCCCTTTTGGCTAGCGGGGGGGCGAAATGAGCAGTTCTTC. Translation gives CASSPFWLAGGRNEQFF.

This clonotype occurred a few times. The CDR3: CASSRAEGAYNEQFF. The CDR3, as DNA: TGTGCCAGCAGCCGAGCAGAGGGGGCCTACAATGAGCAGTTCTTC. The chain recombines TRBV7-3 with TRBJ2-1; possible D gene TRBD1, 6 bases. V was trimmed by 5 bases and J by 2 bases, leaving 13 bases between them. The CDR3 contains 15 residues. CDR1 SGHTA and CDR2 FQGTGA come from the germline V gene. Combining the CDR3 with reference TRBV7-3 and TRBJ2-1 gives the whole variable domain GAGVSQTPSNKVTEKGKYVELRCDPISGHTALYWYRQSLGQGPEFLIYFQGTGAADDSGLPNDRFFAVRPEGSVSTLKIQRTERGDSAVYLCASSRAEGAYNEQFFGPGTRLTVL.

This clonotype was counted ten times or more. V usage is TRBV7-2 and J usage is TRBJ2-1; D gene uncertain. Trimming left V 1 base short and J 5 bases short, with 9 bases between. The CDR3 runs to 14 residues. Germline V gene data show CDR1 as SGHTA and CDR2 as FQGNSA. CDR3 protein: CASSLEAPHNEQFF. CDR3 coding DNA: TGTGCCAGCAGCTTAGAGGCGCCCCACAATGAGCAGTTCTTC. Full variable domain (outside the CDR3, taken from reference TRBV7-2 and TRBJ2-1): GAGVSQSPSNKVTEKGKDVELRCDPISGHTALYWYRQSLGQGLEFLIYFQGNSAPDKSGLPSDRFSAERTGGSVSTLTIQRTQQEDSAVYLCASSLEAPHNEQFFGPGTRLTVL.

This clonotype has just a few counts. The V call is TRBV3-1, the J call TRBJ1-1; 8 bases map to TRBD1. The trim removed 1 base at V and 8 bases at J, leaving 6 bases unmatched. Germline CDR1 reads LGHDT; CDR2 reads YNNKEL (reference sequence). The CDR3 contains 14 residues. The CDR3 loop is CASSQGTGRGEAFF. CDR3 bases: TGTGCCAGCAGCCAAGGGACAGGGAGAGGGGAAGCTTTCTTT.

This clonotype was seen many times. The chain carries TRBV12-3 or TRBV12-4 and TRBJ2-3; 14 bases fit TRBD2. The CDR3 is made up of 14 amino acids. Unmatched junction bases numbered 5, after V lost 8 bases and J lost 7 bases. The CDR3 coding sequence is TGTGCCAGCGGACTAGCGGGGGGCCCATATACGCAGTATTTT. Its translation is CASGLAGGPYTQYF.

This sequence joins TRBV12-3 or TRBV12-4 and TRBJ2-4; D ambiguous. The CDR3 contains 15 residues. V was shortened by 7 bases and J by 0 bases, with 13 bases between the two germline ends. CDR3 sequence (DNA): TGTGCCAGCACCCTGCGGTCCCGAGCCAAAAACATTCAGTACTTC. This encodes CASTLRSRAKNIQYF.

This clonotype has more than one count but fewer than ten. The chain recombines TRBV5-1 with TRBJ2-3, with TRBD1 matching 7 bases. This CDR3 is 15 amino acids long. V gave up 0 bases and J gave up 3 bases; unmatched junction bases: 4. Germline V CDR1 and CDR2: SGHRS, YFSETQ. The DNA of the CDR3 is TGCGCCAGCAGCTTGGATCCAGGGGGTACAGATACGCAGTATTTT. Protein sequence: CASSLDPGGTDTQYF.

This chain joins TRBV2 and TRBJ1-1, with unresolved D. Germline V gene lookup returns CDR1 SNHLY and CDR2 FYNNEI. The CDR3 loop spans 10 amino acids. As DNA, the CDR3 is TGTGCGAGTGGTGGCGCTGAAGCTTTCTTT. Translating gives CASGGAEAFF.

V and J are TRBV7-6 and TRBJ1-5; 9 bases line up with TRBD1. The CDR3 sequence is 16 residues long. The junction had 12 bases not matched to a gene; V was cut back by 1 base and J by 11 bases. The germline V gene has CDR1 SGHVS and CDR2 FNYEAQ. The CDR3 here is CASSLEVTGGSRAQHF. The CDR3 DNA reads as TGTGCCAGCAGCTTAGAAGTAACAGGGGGCAGTAGGGCCCAGCATTTT.

This clonotype was seen at least ten times. The chain combines TRBV15 with TRBJ1-4; TRBD1 is a possible D gene (6 bases). V lost 5 bases and J lost 13, with 14 bases in between. CDR3 size: 12 residues. The germline gives CDR1 LNHNV, CDR2 YYDKDF (reference sequence). CDR3 coding DNA: TGTGCCACCAGCGGATCCCAGACAGGACTGTTTTTT. Protein product: CATSGSQTGLFF.

This clonotype was counted between two and nine times. The rearrangement joins TRBV7-3 to TRBJ2-3; TRBD1 matches at 11 bases. Germline V gives CDR1 SGHTA, CDR2 FQGTGA. The CDR3 length is 15 residues. The V segment lost 1 base and the J segment 7 bases; nucleotides outside the gene matches: 4. The CDR3 nucleotides are TGTGCCAGCAGCTTAATGGGGACAGGGGGTTATACGCAGTATTTT. It encodes CASSLMGTGGYTQYF.

This clonotype has just a few counts. The chain has TRBV6-2 or TRBV6-3 and TRBJ2-7, with D possibly being TRBD1 (5 bases). Trimming cost V 5 bases and J 0 bases, with 8 bases left between them. The germline V gene has CDR1 MNHEY and CDR2 SVGEGT. The CDR3 length is 13 residues. The CDR3 loop is CASSNRISYEQYV. Here the CDR3 DNA reads TGTGCCAGCAGTAACAGGATCTCCTACGAGCAGTACGTC.

In this sample, this clonotype turned up many times. This sequence joins TRBV7-2 and TRBJ2-7; D is undetermined. Germline assignment: CDR1 SGHTA and CDR2 FQGNSA. This CDR3 has 12 residues. Trimming removed 5 bases from V and 3 bases from J, with 8 bases in between. The CDR3: CASSPRRYEQYF. CDR3 DNA: TGTGCCAGCAGCCCCCGCCGCTACGAGCAGTACTTC. Complete variable domain (other parts from reference TRBV7-2 and TRBJ2-7): GAGVSQSPSNKVTEKGKDVELRCDPISGHTALYWYRQSLGQGLEFLIYFQGNSAPDKSGLPSDRFSAERTGGSVSTLTIQRTQQEDSAVYLCASSPRRYEQYFGPGTRLTVT.

The chain couples TRBV5-5 to TRBJ1-1, with no clear D. Germline CDR1 reads SGHKS; CDR2 reads YYEKEE (reference sequence). The CDR3 runs 15 residues. Trimming removed 4 bases at V and 0 bases at J, with 13 bases between. CDR3 sequence reads: CASSPTVGMNTEAFF. The CDR3 bases are TGTGCCAGCAGCCCTACCGTAGGGATGAACACTGAAGCTTTCTTT.

The CDR3 DNA reads TGCAGTGCATCCCTTAGCGGGGGTTATAACACCGGGGAGCTGTTTTTT. As protein: CSASLSGGYNTGELFF. The rearrangement joins TRBV20-1 to TRBJ2-2, with TRBD2 matching over 9 bases. In germline, CDR1 is DFQATT, CDR2 SNEGSKA (reference sequence). The CDR3 contains 16 residues. V shed 6 bases and J 2 bases; nucleotides not matched to a gene: 10.

This chain connects TRBV5-1 to TRBJ2-7; perhaps TRBD1 as D (7 bases). Per germline, CDR1 SGHRS and CDR2 YFSETQ. The CDR3 sequence is 16 residues long. Deletions cut 3 bases from V and 6 bases from J, with 22 bases between. The chain's CDR3 is CASSSSGTAFGSEQYF. CDR3 bases: TGCGCCAGCAGCTCGTCCGGGACAGCTTTCGGGAGCGAGCAGTACTTC.

This clonotype has just a few counts. The genes are TRBV6-2 or TRBV6-3 and TRBJ1-1; D unclear. The germline V and J ends were trimmed by 2 bases and 1 base, with 8 bases remaining between them. Germline V gene sequence: CDR1 MNHEY, CDR2 SVGEGT. The CDR3 is 14 residues long. The CDR3 DNA sequence: TGTGCCAGCAGTTACGGAGGGAAGAACACTGAAGCTTTCTTT. Translated, it gives CASSYGGKNTEAFF.

This clonotype was counted between two and nine times. The V and J genes are TRBV18 and TRBJ2-6, with a tentative D call TRBD1 (6 bases). This CDR3 is built from 17 residues. Per germline, CDR1 KGHSH and CDR2 LQKENI. The V end lost 3 bases, the J end lost 1 base, and 13 bases lay between the germline ends. The chain's CDR3 is CASSPEQGRSGANVLTF. CDR3 DNA sequence: TGTGCCAGCTCACCGGAGCAGGGGCGATCTGGGGCCAACGTCCTGACTTTC. The full variable domain, with the rest looked up from reference TRBV18 and TRBJ2-6, is NAGVMQNPRHLVRRRGQEARLRCSPMKGHSHVYWYRQLPEEGLKFMVYLQKENIIDESGMPKERFSAEFPKEGPSILRIQQVVRGDSAAYFCASSPEQGRSGANVLTFGAGSRLTVL.

This clonotype was seen only a few times. The V gene is TRBV7-9, the J gene TRBJ1-1, with no clear D. Germline V gives CDR1 SEHNR, CDR2 FQNEAQ (reference sequence). V gave up 0 bases and J gave up 4 bases, with 12 bases separating them. CDR3 length: 15 amino acids. The chain's CDR3 is CASSLARVLVTEAFF. CDR3 sequence (DNA): TGTGCCAGCAGCTTAGCGCGAGTACTAGTCACTGAAGCTTTCTTT. Looking up the rest from reference TRBV7-9 and TRBJ1-1 gives the full variable domain: DTGVSQNPRHKITKRGQNVTFRCDPISEHNRLYWYRQTLGQGPEFLTYFQNEAQLEKSRLLSDRFSAERPKGSFSTLEIQRTEQGDSAMYLCASSLARVLVTEAFFGQGTRLTVV.